The clone carrying this T cell receptor (beta chain) was observed once. The antigen remains unidentified. The sample belongs to a study of T-cell memory formation after mild COVID-19. Study conclusions and caveats: A second wave expanding day 15 to 37 was CD4+-biased; contracting clones were balanced. What remained unconfirmed was the SARS-CoV-2 specificity of second-wave clones peaking on day 37.

TCRdb processed the 5' RACE reads anew with MiXCR; each CDR3 protein has one entry. Among around 340,000 distinct CDR3 sequences listed, roughly 15% were seen once. This CDR3 region has 12 residues. V lost 5 bases and J 2 bases, leaving 9 bases between the germline ends. In germline, CDR1 is SQVTM, CDR2 ANQGSEA. The V call is TRBV29-1, the J call TRBJ2-5; TRBD1 is a possible D gene (6 bases). This clonotype was sampled from a man aged 18 to 29 who had mild COVID-19 (a few samples of this study predate the infection). Cell type and time point are not known. The sequencing input was PBMCs or a T cell subset sorted from them (not recorded which). The CDR3: CSVRTEQETQYF. The DNA of the CDR3 is TGCAGCGTTCGGACAGAACAAGAGACCCAGTACTTC. Full variable domain (outside the CDR3, taken from reference TRBV29-1 and TRBJ2-5): SAVISQKPSRDICQRGTSLTIQCQVDSQVTMMFWYRQQPGQSLTLIATANQGSEATYESGFVIDKFPISRPNLTFSTLTVSNMSPEDSSIYLCSVRTEQETQYFGPGTRLLVL.